Below are 3 T cell receptor beta chains sequenced from a single sample in a study of cytomegalovirus exposure and HLA in healthy donors. Primers included in the PCR were 60 Vbeta and 13 Jbeta primers. Clones were read by immunoSEQ multiplex PCR, and TCRdb kept only the in-frame ones, dropping some. The sample has 40,000 to 60,000 clones; around 70% are singletons. Source material: PBMCs. These receptors came from a woman between 45 and 60 years old in good health and CMV-seronegative.

The chain links TRBV7-2 to TRBJ2-1; 7 bases map to TRBD1. V gave up 3 bases and J gave up 15 bases; unmatched junction bases: 8. Germline CDR1 SGHTA, CDR2 FQGNSA. The length of the CDR3 is 12 residues. The CDR3 protein is CASSFGQAVLFF. CDR3 in DNA: TGTGCCAGCAGCTTTGGACAGGCTGTTCTGTTCTTC.

The chain employs TRBV28 and TRBJ1-2, with unresolved D. Germline V lookup: CDR1 MDHEN, CDR2 SYDVKM. The CDR3 runs 13 residues. The V and J ends lost 6 bases and 0 bases respectively, with 8 bases between them. The CDR3, as DNA: TGTGCCAGCAGGCCCCCAGCTAACTATGGCTACACCTTC. Its protein is CASRPPANYGYTF.

V gene TRBV5-1 combines with J gene TRBJ2-7; tentatively, D is TRBD1 (5 bases). CDR3 length: 13 residues. Germline CDR1 and CDR2: SGHRS and YFSETQ. V dropped 2 bases and J dropped 5 bases, with 11 bases sitting between them. In nucleotides, the CDR3 is TGCGCCAGCAGCTTAACAGGTACCCACGAGCAGTACTTC. This gives the protein CASSLTGTHEQYF.